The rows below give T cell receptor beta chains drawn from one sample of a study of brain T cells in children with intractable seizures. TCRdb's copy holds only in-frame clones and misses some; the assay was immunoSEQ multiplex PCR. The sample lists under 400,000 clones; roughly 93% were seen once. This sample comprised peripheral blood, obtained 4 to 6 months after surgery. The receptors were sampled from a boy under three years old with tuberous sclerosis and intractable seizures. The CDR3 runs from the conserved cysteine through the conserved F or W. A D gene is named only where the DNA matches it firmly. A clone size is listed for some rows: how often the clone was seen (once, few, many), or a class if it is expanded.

cdr3_aa: CASSAVGTINEQFF; cdr3_nt: TGCGCCAGCAGTGCGGTTGGCACGATAAATGAGCAGTTCTTC; clone_size: .; v_call: TRBV10-1; j_call: TRBJ2-1; d_call: .
cdr3_aa: CASSNRTGRPGETQYF; cdr3_nt: TGTGCCAGCAGCAACCGGACAGGGCGGCCTGGGGAGACCCAGTACTTC; clone_size: .; v_call: TRBV21-1; j_call: TRBJ2-5; d_call: .
cdr3_aa: CASIRDLPAIRAETQYF; cdr3_nt: TGCGCCAGCATCCGGGACCTCCCTGCGATTAGGGCAGAGACCCAGTACTTC; clone_size: .; v_call: TRBV10-1; j_call: TRBJ2-5; d_call: .
cdr3_aa: CASSLGWGREGTNTGELFF; cdr3_nt: TGTGCCAGCAGTCTGGGGTGGGGCAGGGAGGGGACCAACACCGGGGAGCTGTTTTTT; clone_size: .; v_call: TRBV27; j_call: TRBJ2-2; d_call: TRBD2
cdr3_aa: CASSRFGGPYNEQFF; cdr3_nt: TGTGCCAGCAGCCGGTTTGGCGGGCCCTACAATGAGCAGTTCTTC; clone_size: .; v_call: TRBV6-5; j_call: TRBJ2-1; d_call: .
cdr3_aa: CASSVPRGETQYF; cdr3_nt: TGCGCCAGCAGCGTCCCACGAGGAGAGACCCAGTACTTC; clone_size: .; v_call: TRBV5-1; j_call: TRBJ2-5; d_call: .
cdr3_aa: CASNPRVSNQPQHF; cdr3_nt: TGCGCCAGCAACCCCAGGGTTAGCAATCAGCCCCAGCATTTT; clone_size: once; v_call: TRBV4-1; j_call: TRBJ1-5; d_call: .
cdr3_aa: CASRVRTAGDNSPLHF; cdr3_nt: TGTGCCAGTAGGGTCCGGACAGCTGGCGATAATTCACCCCTCCACTTT; clone_size: .; v_call: TRBV19; j_call: TRBJ1-6; d_call: .
cdr3_aa: CASSQALRDRDTDEQYF; cdr3_nt: TGTGCCAGCAGCCAAGCTCTTCGTGACAGGGATACGGACGAGCAGTACTTC; clone_size: .; v_call: TRBV4-2; j_call: TRBJ2-7; d_call: TRBD1
cdr3_aa: CASTLAGGGQPQHF; cdr3_nt: TGTGCCAGTACTTTAGCAGGGGGCGGGCAGCCCCAGCATTTT; clone_size: .; v_call: TRBV19; j_call: TRBJ1-5; d_call: TRBD1
cdr3_aa: CASSQDSTGLGYTF; cdr3_nt: TGTGCCAGCAGCCAAGATAGCACAGGGCTTGGCTACACCTTC; clone_size: .; v_call: TRBV3-1/TRBV3-2; j_call: TRBJ1-2; d_call: .
cdr3_aa: CASSWARTSGGYTQYF; cdr3_nt: TGTGCCAGCAGCTGGGCCCGGACTAGCGGGGGATATACGCAGTATTTT; clone_size: .; v_call: TRBV11-2; j_call: TRBJ2-3; d_call: TRBD2
cdr3_aa: CASSVGLTSSYNEQFF; cdr3_nt: TGTGCCAGCAGCGTAGGACTAACCAGCTCCTACAATGAGCAGTTCTTC; clone_size: once; v_call: TRBV9; j_call: TRBJ2-1; d_call: .
cdr3_aa: CASSLVTSSRETQYF; cdr3_nt: TGTGCCAGCAGCTTAGTCACTAGCAGCCGAGAGACCCAGTACTTC; clone_size: .; v_call: TRBV11-3; j_call: TRBJ2-5; d_call: .
cdr3_aa: CASSRGPLDEQYF; cdr3_nt: TGTGCTAGCAGCAGGGGGCCACTTGACGAGCAGTACTTC; clone_size: .; v_call: TRBV7-7; j_call: TRBJ2-7; d_call: TRBD1
cdr3_aa: CSVAGDSGNQPQHF; cdr3_nt: TGCAGCGTTGCGGGGGACAGCGGCAATCAGCCCCAGCATTTT; clone_size: .; v_call: TRBV29-1; j_call: TRBJ1-5; d_call: TRBD1
cdr3_aa: CASSQKTVGDTEAFF; cdr3_nt: TGTGCCAGCAGCCAGAAGACAGTCGGAGACACTGAAGCTTTCTTT; clone_size: .; v_call: TRBV4-2; j_call: TRBJ1-1; d_call: .
cdr3_aa: CASSSGLGRNTEAFF; cdr3_nt: TGTGCCAGTAGTAGTGGGTTGGGCAGGAACACTGAAGCTTTCTTT; clone_size: .; v_call: TRBV19; j_call: TRBJ1-1; d_call: .
cdr3_aa: CASRTRYEQFF; cdr3_nt: TGTGCCAGCAGAACTAGATATGAGCAGTTCTTC; clone_size: .; v_call: TRBV2; j_call: TRBJ2-1; d_call: .
cdr3_aa: CASSVGQGASPLHF; cdr3_nt: TGTGCCAGCAGCGTAGGACAGGGGGCTTCACCCCTCCACTTT; clone_size: .; v_call: TRBV9; j_call: TRBJ1-6; d_call: TRBD1
cdr3_aa: CASIYGYTF; cdr3_nt: TGTGCCAGCATCTATGGCTACACCTTC; clone_size: once; v_call: TRBV2; j_call: TRBJ1-2; d_call: .
cdr3_aa: CASSLSGYGYTF; cdr3_nt: TGTGCCAGCAGTTTATCCGGATATGGCTACACCTTC; clone_size: .; v_call: TRBV27; j_call: TRBJ1-2; d_call: .
cdr3_aa: CASSLARDRGSTNEKLFF; cdr3_nt: TGTGCCAGCAGCTTGGCCCGGGACAGGGGGTCGACTAATGAAAAACTGTTTTTT; clone_size: .; v_call: TRBV5-6; j_call: TRBJ1-4; d_call: TRBD1
cdr3_aa: CASKAGGPGELFF; cdr3_nt: TGTGCCAGTAAGGCGGGGGGGCCCGGGGAGCTGTTTTTT; clone_size: .; v_call: TRBV19; j_call: TRBJ2-2; d_call: TRBD2
cdr3_aa: CASSLGRGQPQHF; cdr3_nt: TGTGCCAGCAGCTTAGGGCGGGGTCAGCCCCAGCATTTT; clone_size: .; v_call: TRBV7-8; j_call: TRBJ1-5; d_call: .
cdr3_aa: CASRAKGGDTQYF; cdr3_nt: TGTGCCAGTAGGGCGAAAGGAGGGGATACGCAGTATTTT; clone_size: once; v_call: TRBV19; j_call: TRBJ2-3; d_call: .
cdr3_aa: CASSWGVGWTDTQYF; cdr3_nt: TGTGCCAGCAGCTGGGGGGTTGGTTGGACAGATACGCAGTATTTT; clone_size: .; v_call: TRBV11-3; j_call: TRBJ2-3; d_call: .
cdr3_aa: CASSPRMRLGEQFF; cdr3_nt: TGCGCCAGCAGCCCAAGAATGAGGTTGGGGGAGCAGTTCTTC; clone_size: once; v_call: TRBV4-1; j_call: TRBJ2-1; d_call: .
cdr3_aa: CASSDTGGSTDTQYF; cdr3_nt: TGTGCCAGCAGCGACACGGGGGGGAGCACAGATACGCAGTATTTT; clone_size: .; v_call: TRBV9; j_call: TRBJ2-3; d_call: TRBD2
cdr3_aa: CASSLDGAGVDEQYF; cdr3_nt: TGTGCCAGCAGCTTAGATGGTGCGGGAGTAGACGAGCAGTACTTC; clone_size: .; v_call: TRBV11-2; j_call: TRBJ2-7; d_call: TRBD2
cdr3_aa: CASSPPRRDFPYNEQFF; cdr3_nt: TGTGCCAGCAGCCCCCCTCGCCGGGACTTTCCCTACAATGAGCAGTTCTTC; clone_size: .; v_call: TRBV3-1/TRBV3-2; j_call: TRBJ2-1; d_call: .
cdr3_aa: CASSGGQLEQYF; cdr3_nt: TGTGCCAGCAGTGGGGGACAGCTCGAGCAGTACTTC; clone_size: few; v_call: TRBV6-6; j_call: TRBJ2-7; d_call: TRBD1
cdr3_aa: CATSDFRGPQYF; cdr3_nt: TGTGCCACCAGTGATTTCCGAGGGCCCCAGTACTTC; clone_size: .; v_call: TRBV24-1; j_call: TRBJ2-5; d_call: .
cdr3_aa: CASSYRLADRELFF; cdr3_nt: TGTGCCAGCAGTTACCGGCTAGCTGACAGGGAGCTGTTTTTT; clone_size: few; v_call: TRBV6-5; j_call: TRBJ2-2; d_call: .
cdr3_aa: CASSLVLGNQPQHF; cdr3_nt: TGTGCCAGCAGTCTCGTACTAGGGAATCAGCCCCAGCATTTT; clone_size: .; v_call: TRBV6-5; j_call: TRBJ1-5; d_call: .
cdr3_aa: CASSFAREENTIYF; cdr3_nt: TGTGCCAGCAGCTTCGCCAGGGAGGAAAACACCATATATTTT; clone_size: .; v_call: TRBV5-4; j_call: TRBJ1-3; d_call: .
cdr3_aa: CASRDSGTGADEQFF; cdr3_nt: TGTGCCAGCAGGGACTCCGGGACAGGGGCAGATGAGCAGTTCTTC; clone_size: .; v_call: TRBV7-6; j_call: TRBJ2-1; d_call: TRBD1
cdr3_aa: CASSSRQGRQETQYF; cdr3_nt: TGTGCCAGCAGTTCCCGACAGGGGAGACAAGAGACCCAGTACTTC; clone_size: .; v_call: TRBV6-5; j_call: TRBJ2-5; d_call: TRBD1
cdr3_aa: CASSLSVAETQYF; cdr3_nt: TGTGCCAGCAGCTTAAGTGTTGCAGAGACCCAGTACTTC; clone_size: .; v_call: TRBV7-2; j_call: TRBJ2-5; d_call: .
cdr3_aa: CASSWTSGTFSEQYF; cdr3_nt: TGTGCCAGCAGTTGGACTAGCGGGACGTTCTCCGAGCAGTACTTC; clone_size: once; v_call: TRBV6-5; j_call: TRBJ2-7; d_call: TRBD2
cdr3_aa: CAAGTSGYNEQFF; cdr3_nt: TGTGCCGCCGGGACTAGCGGCTATAATGAGCAGTTCTTC; clone_size: .; v_call: TRBV28; j_call: TRBJ2-1; d_call: TRBD2
cdr3_aa: CASSLAQLGADTQYF; cdr3_nt: TGTGCCAGCAGCCTAGCTCAACTTGGGGCAGATACGCAGTATTTT; clone_size: few; v_call: TRBV3-1/TRBV3-2; j_call: TRBJ2-3; d_call: .
cdr3_aa: CASSPKGSDGYTF; cdr3_nt: TGTGCCAGCTCACCAAAGGGGTCGGATGGCTACACCTTC; clone_size: .; v_call: TRBV18; j_call: TRBJ1-2; d_call: .
cdr3_aa: CASSLKRSTNYGYTF; cdr3_nt: TGTGCCAGCAGCTTGAAGCGTTCGACTAACTATGGCTACACCTTC; clone_size: .; v_call: TRBV5-4; j_call: TRBJ1-2; d_call: .
cdr3_aa: CASSPPWSSGGSSKQYF; cdr3_nt: TGTGCCAGCTCACCACCGTGGTCCAGCGGGGGGTCCAGCAAGCAGTACTTC; clone_size: .; v_call: TRBV18; j_call: TRBJ2-7; d_call: TRBD2
cdr3_aa: CASSVGEDQPQHF; cdr3_nt: TGTGCCAGCTCAGTAGGGGAAGATCAGCCCCAGCATTTT; clone_size: .; v_call: TRBV18; j_call: TRBJ1-5; d_call: .
cdr3_aa: CAWNLGATNQPQHF; cdr3_nt: TGTGCCTGGAATTTGGGGGCGACTAATCAGCCCCAGCATTTT; clone_size: .; v_call: TRBV30; j_call: TRBJ1-5; d_call: .
cdr3_aa: CASSIGNTEAFF; cdr3_nt: TGTGCCAGTAGTATCGGAAACACTGAAGCTTTCTTT; clone_size: .; v_call: TRBV19; j_call: TRBJ1-1; d_call: .
cdr3_aa: CAWSPITSEQFF; cdr3_nt: TGTGCCTGGAGCCCTATTACTAGTGAGCAGTTCTTC; clone_size: .; v_call: TRBV30; j_call: TRBJ2-1; d_call: .
cdr3_aa: CASGLVLGQGADEQFF; cdr3_nt: TGTGCTAGTGGTTTGGTATTGGGACAGGGGGCCGATGAGCAGTTCTTC; clone_size: .; v_call: TRBV12-5; j_call: TRBJ2-1; d_call: TRBD1
cdr3_aa: CASSGDRVNTEAFF; cdr3_nt: TGTGCCAGCAGCGGGGACAGGGTGAACACTGAAGCTTTCTTT; clone_size: .; v_call: TRBV7-9; j_call: TRBJ1-1; d_call: TRBD1
cdr3_aa: CASSVGRRSDTEAFF; cdr3_nt: TGTGCCAGCAGCGTAGGAAGAAGATCGGACACTGAAGCTTTCTTT; clone_size: .; v_call: TRBV9; j_call: TRBJ1-1; d_call: .
cdr3_aa: CASGLVRTGQVDEKLFF; cdr3_nt: TGTGCTAGTGGTTTGGTAAGGACCGGACAGGTAGATGAAAAACTGTTTTTT; clone_size: .; v_call: TRBV12-5; j_call: TRBJ1-4; d_call: TRBD1
cdr3_aa: CAWSVRSGRASDTQYF; cdr3_nt: TGTGCCTGGAGTGTAAGGAGCGGGAGGGCCTCGGATACGCAGTATTTT; clone_size: .; v_call: TRBV30; j_call: TRBJ2-3; d_call: TRBD2
cdr3_aa: CASSWAGGTEAFF; cdr3_nt: TGCGCCAGCAGTTGGGCAGGGGGCACTGAAGCTTTCTTT; clone_size: .; v_call: TRBV5-1; j_call: TRBJ1-1; d_call: TRBD1